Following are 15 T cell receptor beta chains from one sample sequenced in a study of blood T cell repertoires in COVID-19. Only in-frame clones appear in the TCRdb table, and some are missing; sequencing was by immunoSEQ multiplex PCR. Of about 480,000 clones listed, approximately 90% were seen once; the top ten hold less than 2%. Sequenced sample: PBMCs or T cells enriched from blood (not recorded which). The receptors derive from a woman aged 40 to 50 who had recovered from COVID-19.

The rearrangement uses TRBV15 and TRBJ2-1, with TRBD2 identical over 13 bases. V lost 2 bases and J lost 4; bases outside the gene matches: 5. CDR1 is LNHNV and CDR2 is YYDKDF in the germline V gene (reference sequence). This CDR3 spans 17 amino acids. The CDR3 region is CATSRQRTSGGYNEQFF. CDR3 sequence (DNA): TGTGCCACCAGCAGACAGCGGACTAGCGGGGGTTACAATGAGCAGTTCTTC.

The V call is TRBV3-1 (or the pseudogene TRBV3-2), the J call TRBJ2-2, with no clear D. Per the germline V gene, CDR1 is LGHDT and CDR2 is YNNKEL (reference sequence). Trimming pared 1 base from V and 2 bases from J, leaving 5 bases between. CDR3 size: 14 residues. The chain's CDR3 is CASSQVQNTGELFF. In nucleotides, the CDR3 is TGTGCCAGCAGCCAAGTTCAAAACACCGGGGAGCTGTTTTTT.

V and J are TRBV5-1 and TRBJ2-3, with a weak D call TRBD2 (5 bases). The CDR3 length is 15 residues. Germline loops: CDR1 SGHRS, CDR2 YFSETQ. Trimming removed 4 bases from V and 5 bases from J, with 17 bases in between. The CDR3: CASSTIAGVGDTQYF. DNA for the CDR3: TGCGCCAGCAGCACTATAGCCGGGGTGGGAGATACGCAGTATTTT.

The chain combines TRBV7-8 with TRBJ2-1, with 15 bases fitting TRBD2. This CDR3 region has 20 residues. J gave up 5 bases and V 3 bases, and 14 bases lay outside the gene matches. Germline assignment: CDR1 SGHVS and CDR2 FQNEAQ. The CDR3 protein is CASSFYPRTSGRAGHNEQFF. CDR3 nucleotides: TGTGCCAGCAGCTTTTACCCCCGGACTAGCGGGAGGGCCGGACACAATGAGCAGTTCTTC.

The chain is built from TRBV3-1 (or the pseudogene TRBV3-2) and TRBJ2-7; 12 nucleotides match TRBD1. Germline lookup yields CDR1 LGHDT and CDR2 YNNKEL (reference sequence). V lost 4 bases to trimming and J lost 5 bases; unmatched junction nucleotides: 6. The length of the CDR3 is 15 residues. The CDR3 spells CASSRPGQGAHEQYF. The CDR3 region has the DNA TGTGCCAGCAGCCGGCCGGGACAGGGGGCGCACGAGCAGTACTTC.

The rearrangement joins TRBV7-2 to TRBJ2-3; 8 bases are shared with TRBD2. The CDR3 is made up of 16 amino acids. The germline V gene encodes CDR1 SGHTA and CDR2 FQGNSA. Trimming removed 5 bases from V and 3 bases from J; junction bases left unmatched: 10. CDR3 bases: TGTGCCAGCAGCGCAGAAGCGGGAGTTAGAACAGATACGCAGTATTTT. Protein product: CASSAEAGVRTDTQYF.

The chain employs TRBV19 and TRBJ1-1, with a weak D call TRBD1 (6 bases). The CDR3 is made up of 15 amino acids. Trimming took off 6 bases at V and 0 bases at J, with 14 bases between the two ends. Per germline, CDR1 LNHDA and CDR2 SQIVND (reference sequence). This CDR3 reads CASRVDSIMNTEAFF. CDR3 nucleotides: TGTGCCAGTAGAGTGGACAGTATCATGAACACTGAAGCTTTCTTT.

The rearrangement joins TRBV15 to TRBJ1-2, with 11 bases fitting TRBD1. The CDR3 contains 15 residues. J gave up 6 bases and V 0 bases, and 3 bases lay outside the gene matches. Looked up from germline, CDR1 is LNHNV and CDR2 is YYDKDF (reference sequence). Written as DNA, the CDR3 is TGTGCCACCAGCAGAGATTTGGGACAGGGGGATGGCTACACCTTC. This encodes CATSRDLGQGDGYTF.

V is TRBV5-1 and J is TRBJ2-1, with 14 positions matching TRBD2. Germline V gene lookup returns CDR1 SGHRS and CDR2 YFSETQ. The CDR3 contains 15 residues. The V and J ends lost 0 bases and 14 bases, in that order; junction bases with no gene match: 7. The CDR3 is CASSLAGTSGSREFF. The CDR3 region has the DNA TGCGCCAGCAGCTTGGCCGGGACTAGCGGGAGTAGGGAGTTCTTC.

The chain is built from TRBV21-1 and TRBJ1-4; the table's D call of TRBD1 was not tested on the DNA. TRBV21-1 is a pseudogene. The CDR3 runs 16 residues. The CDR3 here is CASSRPGQQKGEKLFF. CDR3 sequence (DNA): TGTGCCAGCAGCAGACCGGGACAGCAAAAGGGTGAAAAACTGTTTTTT.

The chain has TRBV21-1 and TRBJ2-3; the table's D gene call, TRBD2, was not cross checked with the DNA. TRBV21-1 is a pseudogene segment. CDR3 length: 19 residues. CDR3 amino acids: CASSKCGAGGSVPTDTQYF. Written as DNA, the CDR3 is TGTGCCAGCAGCAAATGCGGAGCGGGAGGAAGTGTCCCCACAGATACGCAGTATTTT.

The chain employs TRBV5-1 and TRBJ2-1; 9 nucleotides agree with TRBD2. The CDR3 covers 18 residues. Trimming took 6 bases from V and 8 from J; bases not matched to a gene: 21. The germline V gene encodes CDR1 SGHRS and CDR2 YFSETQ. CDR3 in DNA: TGCGCCAGCAACCCCTCCCCCGGGACGGCGGGAGGGGGCGATGAGCAGTTCTTC. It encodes CASNPSPGTAGGGDEQFF.

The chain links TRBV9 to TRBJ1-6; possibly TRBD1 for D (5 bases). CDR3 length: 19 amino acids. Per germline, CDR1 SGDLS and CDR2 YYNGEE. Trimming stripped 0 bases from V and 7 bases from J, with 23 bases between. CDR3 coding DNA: TGTGCCAGCAGCGTAGCTCGAAGAAACAGGTACGAGATGAATTCACCCCTCCACTTT. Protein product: CASSVARRNRYEMNSPLHF.

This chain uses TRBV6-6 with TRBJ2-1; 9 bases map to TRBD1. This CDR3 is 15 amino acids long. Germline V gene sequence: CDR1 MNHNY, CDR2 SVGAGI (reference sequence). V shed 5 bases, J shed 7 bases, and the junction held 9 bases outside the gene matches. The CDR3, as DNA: TGTGCCAGCAGTCCGTGGACAGGGGTCGGTAATGAGCAGTTCTTC. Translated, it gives CASSPWTGVGNEQFF.

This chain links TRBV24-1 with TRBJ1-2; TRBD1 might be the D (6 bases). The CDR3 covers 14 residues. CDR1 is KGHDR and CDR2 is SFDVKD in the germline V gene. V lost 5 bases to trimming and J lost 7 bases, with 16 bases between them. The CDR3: CATSGGRGNSGYTF. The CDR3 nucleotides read TGTGCCACCAGTGGGGGCAGGGGAAATTCTGGCTACACCTTC.